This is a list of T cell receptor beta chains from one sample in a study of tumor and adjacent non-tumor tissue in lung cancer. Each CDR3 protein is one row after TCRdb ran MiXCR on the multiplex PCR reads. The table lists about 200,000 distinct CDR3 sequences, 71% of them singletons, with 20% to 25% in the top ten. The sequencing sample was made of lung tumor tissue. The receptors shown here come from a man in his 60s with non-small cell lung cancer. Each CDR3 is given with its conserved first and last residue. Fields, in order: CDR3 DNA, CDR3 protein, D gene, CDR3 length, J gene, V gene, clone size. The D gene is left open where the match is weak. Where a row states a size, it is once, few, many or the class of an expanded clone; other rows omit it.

TGTGCCAGCAGCGTAGGTGGACGGACGAATGAAAAACTGTTTTTT	CASSVGGRTNEKLFF	NA	15	TRBJ1-4	TRBV9	NA
TGTGCCAGCAGTGATCCCATAGCGGGACCGTCTGAGCAGTTCTTC	CASSDPIAGPSEQFF	TRBD2	15	TRBJ2-1	TRBV6-1	NA
TGCGCCAGCAGCCATCCTCTGACTAGCAGGGATACGCAGTATTTT	CASSHPLTSRDTQYF	TRBD2	15	TRBJ2-3	TRBV4-1	many
TGCAGCGTGCCGGGAGCTAGCGGGACCAAAGAGACCCAGTACTTC	CSVPGASGTKETQYF	TRBD2	15	TRBJ2-5	TRBV29-1	NA
TGTGCCAGCAGCCTACCGGGACAGGGGGAGACCCAGTACTTC	CASSLPGQGETQYF	TRBD1	14	TRBJ2-5	TRBV3-1	NA
TGCAGTGGAGAAAACAATGAGCAGTTCTTC	CSGENNEQFF	NA	10	TRBJ2-1	TRBV20-1	NA
TGTGCCAGCAGTTACTTTAACGACTCCTACGAGCAGTACTTC	CASSYFNDSYEQYF	NA	14	TRBJ2-7	TRBV6-2/TRBV6-3	NA
TGTGCCAGCAGCTTGAGGATTGTCGACTCCACAAGCTATGAGCAGTTCTTC	CASSLRIVDSTSYEQFF	NA	17	TRBJ2-1	TRBV5-4	many
TGCAGCGTCGCGGCCAGCTGGGGAGATATGCAGTATTTT	CSVAASWGDMQYF	NA	13	TRBJ2-3	TRBV29-1	NA
TGTGCCGGCAGCTCACTCACTGGCGGGGTAGCTTCCTACAATGAGCAGTTCTTC	CAGSSLTGGVASYNEQFF	NA	18	TRBJ2-1	TRBV5-6	NA
TGTGCCAGCAGTGTGATGAGGGCTGGCAATCATCCCCAGCATTTT	CASSVMRAGNHPQHF	NA	15	TRBJ1-5	TRBV6-1	NA
TGTGCCAGCCAGGACCGAAGCACAGATACGCAGTATTTT	CASQDRSTDTQYF	NA	13	TRBJ2-3	TRBV6-5	NA
TGCAGTGCCGAGGGGCGGTACGAGCAGTACTTC	CSAEGRYEQYF	NA	11	TRBJ2-7	TRBV20-1	NA
TGTACCAGCAGTTTTAGGAGTGTGAGGACGATCAACTATGGCTACACCTTC	CTSSFRSVRTINYGYTF	NA	17	TRBJ1-2	TRBV12-3/TRBV12-4	NA
TGTGCCAGCAGTCCAGGGGGGACCGCCTATGGCTACACCTTC	CASSPGGTAYGYTF	TRBD1	14	TRBJ1-2	TRBV5-5	few
TGTGCCAGCAGCCAAGGATGGACAGGGGAAAACTATGGCTACACCTTC	CASSQGWTGENYGYTF	TRBD1	16	TRBJ1-2	TRBV4-2	few
TGTGCCAGCAGTCCGGGACTAGCGGTGCCAAAAGCAAGATTC	CASSPGLAVPKARF	TRBD2	14	TRBJ2-7	TRBV11-1	NA
TGTGCCAGTATGAGGCAGGGAAAAGGTCAGCCCCAGCATTTT	CASMRQGKGQPQHF	NA	14	TRBJ1-5	TRBV19	NA
TGCAGTGATAGAGTTGGTGCGGGGGGAACAGATACGCAGTATTTT	CSDRVGAGGTDTQYF	TRBD2	15	TRBJ2-3	TRBV20-1	NA
TGTGCCAGCAGCTTAGTTCCAAAGGACTGGCCCTCTGGGGTCAACGTTCCGACTTTC	CASSLVPKDWPSGVNVPTF	NA	19	TRBJ2-6	TRBV11-2	NA
TGTGCCAGCAGTTACAAGGGGGCCGATTCACCCCTCCAATTT	CASSYKGADSPLQF	TRBD1	14	TRBJ1-6	TRBV6-6	NA
TGTGCCAGCAGCCAAGATCGGGGGGGCTCCTACAATGAGCAGTTCTTC	CASSQDRGGSYNEQFF	TRBD2	16	TRBJ2-1	TRBV4-2	many
TGTGCCAGCAGTTACTTACTAGCGGGAGTCTCCTACGAGCAGTACTTC	CASSYLLAGVSYEQYF	TRBD2	16	TRBJ2-7	TRBV6-6	few
TGTGCCAGCAGCTTTGCCCAAGGGGGGCAAGAGACCCAGTACTTC	CASSFAQGGQETQYF	NA	15	TRBJ2-5	TRBV5-4	NA